The 14 T cell receptor beta chains below all came from one sample that was sequenced in a study of cytomegalovirus exposure and HLA in healthy donors. 60 Vbeta and 13 Jbeta primers were used in PCR. Sequencing was performed with immunoSEQ multiplex PCR; in TCRdb, only in-frame clones are kept and a portion is missing. The top ten hold approximately 6.7% of the sample, which has approximately 160,000 clones, 75% to 90% seen once. What was sequenced was PBMCs. Source of these receptors: a man under 40 in good health and CMV-seropositive.

The V and J genes are TRBV9 and TRBJ1-5; no firm D call. CDR1 is SGDLS, CDR2 YYNGEE, per germline. CDR3 length: 14 amino acids. Trimming removed 0 bases from V and 3 bases from J, with 7 bases in between. Here the CDR3 DNA reads TGTGCCAGCAGCGTAGGGGGAGTCAATCAGCCCCAGCATTTT. Its protein product is CASSVGGVNQPQHF.

The rearrangement joins TRBV6-5 to TRBJ2-3; no definite D call. The CDR3 covers 13 residues. CDR1 is MNHEY, CDR2 SVGAGI, per germline. The V end lost 5 bases, the J end lost 1 base, and 7 bases lay between the germline ends. CDR3 sequence: CASSQPGTDTQYF. The CDR3 coding sequence is TGTGCCAGCAGTCAACCGGGCACAGATACGCAGTATTTT.

As regards this clone: The junction does not match germline at one end; this may be a read error. Other DNA sequences from this sample encode an identical CDR3 as well. This chain connects TRBV6-1 to TRBJ2-5; D unclear. The CDR3 runs 12 residues. CDR1 is MNHNS, CDR2 SASEGT, per germline. The CDR3 nucleotides are TGCGCCAGCACGGCGTCCGGGGAGACCCAGTACTTC. It codes for CASTASGETQYF.

The V gene is TRBV5-1, the J gene TRBJ1-3; 8 nucleotides match TRBD1. V shed 2 bases, J shed 5 bases, and the junction held 6 bases outside the gene matches. CDR1 SGHRS and CDR2 YFSETQ come from the germline V gene. The CDR3 runs 15 residues. This chain's CDR3 is CASSFGQGERNTIYF. The CDR3 DNA reads TGCGCCAGCAGCTTCGGACAGGGAGAGAGAAACACCATATATTTT.

This clone has just a few counts. This sequence joins TRBV4-3 and TRBJ1-6; 9 nucleotides agree with TRBD1. Trimming at V came to 4 bases and at J to 9 bases, leaving 4 bases not matched to a gene. The germline V gene encodes CDR1 LGHNA and CDR2 YSLEER. The CDR3 consists of 14 residues. The CDR3 here is CASSPGQGGSPLHF. DNA of the CDR3: TGCGCCAGCAGCCCGGGACAGGGAGGTTCACCCCTCCACTTT.

In this sample, this clone turned up a few times. The J gene is TRBJ1-2, the V gene TRBV4-3; TRBD1 might be the D (5 bases). Germline CDR1 and CDR2: LGHNA and YSLEER. V gave up 0 bases and J gave up 9 bases, with 11 bases separating them. CDR3 length: 13 residues. The DNA of the CDR3 is TGCGCCAGCAGCCAAGAGGGGGGTCCAAGCTACACCTTC. Residues: CASSQEGGPSYTF.

This clone was picked up one time. This chain uses TRBV28 with TRBJ2-7, with D possibly TRBD1 on 5 matching bases. V shed 1 base and J shed 1 base, with 14 bases lying between them. The germline gives CDR1 MDHEN, CDR2 SYDVKM. This CDR3 spans 16 amino acids. CDR3 amino acids: CASSLFLGRSSYEQYF. The CDR3 DNA follows: TGTGCCAGCAGTTTATTTCTGGGGCGATCTTCCTACGAGCAGTACTTC. Full variable domain (remainder filled in from reference TRBV28 and TRBJ2-7): DVKVTQSSRYLVKRTGEKVFLECVQDMDHENMFWYRQDPGLGLRLIYFSYDVKMKEKGDIPEGYSVSREKKERFSLILESASTNQTSMYLCASSLFLGRSSYEQYFGPGTRLTVT.

The gene calls are TRBV19 and TRBJ2-7; possible D gene TRBD2, 6 bases. The germline V gene encodes CDR1 LNHDA and CDR2 SQIVND (reference sequence). The CDR3 spans 14 residues. V gave up 10 bases and J gave up 1 base, with 17 bases separating them. The CDR3 DNA reads TGTGCCACCTACAGGACTACGCTATCCTACGAGCAGTACTTC. This gives the protein CATYRTTLSYEQYF.

This chain uses TRBV29-1 with TRBJ2-3, with D uncertain. This CDR3 has 16 residues. Trimming removed 2 bases at V and 2 bases at J, with 17 bases between. Germline lookup yields CDR1 SQVTM and CDR2 ANQGSEA. This chain's CDR3 is CSVEILGLGTTDTQYF. CDR3 in DNA: TGCAGCGTTGAAATCTTGGGTCTGGGCACCACAGATACGCAGTATTTT.

This chain links TRBV11-2 with TRBJ2-2; 7 bases are shared with TRBD1. Germline assignment: CDR1 SGHAT and CDR2 FQNNGV. Germline trimming cut 4 bases from V and 0 bases from J; bases unmatched to any gene: 5. The length of the CDR3 is 16 residues. CDR3 nucleotides: TGTGCCAGCAGCTACACCGGGACAGCGAACACCGGGGAGCTGTTTTTT. Residues: CASSYTGTANTGELFF.

This clone has a handful of counts. This sequence joins TRBV6-5 and TRBJ2-7; no clear D gene. CDR1 MNHEY and CDR2 SVGAGI come from the germline V gene. With 0 bases removed from V and 3 bases from J, the gap between germline ends came to 9 bases. This CDR3 spans 14 amino acids. In nucleotides, the CDR3 is TGTGCCAGCAGTTACTCGCGGTTAGGCTACGAGCAGTACTTC. It translates to CASSYSRLGYEQYF.

The chain couples TRBV9 to TRBJ1-4, with unresolved D. The CDR3 covers 11 residues. The germline CDR1 and CDR2 sequences are SGDLS and YYNGEE. V was cut by 4 bases and J by 8 bases, with 6 bases left in between. CDR3 protein: CASSPGEKLFF. The CDR3 DNA follows: TGTGCCAGCAGCCCGGGGGAAAAACTGTTTTTT.

This clone has just a few counts. The chain is built from TRBV5-1 and TRBJ2-3; a possible D gene is TRBD2 (5 bases). Germline CDR1 SGHRS, CDR2 YFSETQ. CDR3 length: 17 residues. Trimming took 4 bases from V and 3 from J, leaving 21 bases between them. This chain's CDR3 is CASSREGYGDGTDTQYF. The CDR3 nucleotides are TGCGCCAGCAGCAGAGAGGGCTACGGGGATGGGACAGATACGCAGTATTTT. Complete variable domain (other parts from reference TRBV5-1 and TRBJ2-3): KAGVTQTPRYLIKTRGQQVTLSCSPISGHRSVSWYQQTPGQGLQFLFEYFSETQRNKGNFPGRFSGRQFSNSRSEMNVSTLELGDSALYLCASSREGYGDGTDTQYFGPGTRLTVL.

The chain is built from TRBV11-3 and TRBJ2-3; 11 bases fit TRBD2. CDR1 SGHNT and CDR2 YENEEA come from the germline V gene. Trimming took 1 base from V and 2 from J; bases not matched to a gene: 5. CDR3 length equals 17 residues. CDR3 sequence reads: CASSLGLAGGHTDTQYF. The CDR3 DNA sequence: TGTGCCAGCAGCTTAGGGCTAGCGGGGGGCCACACAGATACGCAGTATTTT.